This is a list of T cell receptor beta chains from one sample in a study of identical twins. One entry per CDR3 protein, called by TCRdb with MiXCR from the 5' RACE reads. This table holds about 790,000 distinct CDR3 sequences, roughly 18% found once. This sample was also put to use in a study of T cells expressing NK-cell markers.

Sequencing input: PBMCs. These receptors came from a woman aged 18-29 years in good health. The CDR3 runs from the conserved cysteine through the conserved F or W. D genes are given only for firm matches. Clone sizes are given selectively: once, few, many, or a class where the clone is expanded.

abundance: few; d_gene: TRBD2; v_gene: TRBV6-1; j_gene: TRBJ2-7; CDR3aa: CASSTPRTSGILYEQYF; CDR3nt: TGTGCCAGCAGTACCCCCCGGACTAGCGGAATTTTATACGAGCAGTACTTC
abundance: .; d_gene: TRBD1; v_gene: TRBV5-6; j_gene: TRBJ2-7; CDR3aa: CASSLTAGTGWSYEQYF; CDR3nt: TGTGCCAGCAGCTTAACGGCTGGGACAGGGTGGTCCTACGAGCAGTACTTC
abundance: few; d_gene: TRBD1; v_gene: TRBV7-9; j_gene: TRBJ2-1; CDR3aa: CASSFGQGSEQFF; CDR3nt: TGTGCCAGCAGCTTCGGACAGGGGAGTGAGCAGTTCTTC
abundance: few; d_gene: TRBD1; v_gene: TRBV5-5; j_gene: TRBJ2-1; CDR3aa: CASSQGQGLANEQFF; CDR3nt: TGTGCTAGCAGCCAGGGACAGGGTCTAGCAAATGAGCAGTTCTTC
abundance: .; d_gene: .; v_gene: TRBV20-1; j_gene: TRBJ2-1; CDR3aa: CSARGRDLYNEQFF; CDR3nt: TGCAGTGCTAGGGGGCGGGACCTATACAATGAGCAGTTCTTC
abundance: .; d_gene: .; v_gene: TRBV12-3/TRBV12-4; j_gene: TRBJ1-1; CDR3aa: CASTPTGNTEAFF; CDR3nt: TGTGCCAGCACCCCGACAGGGAACACTGAAGCTTTCTTT
abundance: .; d_gene: .; v_gene: TRBV20-1; j_gene: TRBJ2-1; CDR3aa: CSASSGDSEQFF; CDR3nt: TGCAGTGCTAGTTCGGGAGATAGTGAGCAGTTCTTC
abundance: few; d_gene: TRBD1; v_gene: TRBV10-3; j_gene: TRBJ2-3; CDR3aa: CAITTSQGALDTQYF; CDR3nt: TGTGCCATCACCACATCGCAGGGGGCACTGGATACGCAGTATTTT
abundance: .; d_gene: .; v_gene: TRBV18; j_gene: TRBJ2-3; CDR3aa: CASSPFSAYTDTQYF; CDR3nt: TGTGCCAGCTCACCATTCTCGGCGTACACAGATACGCAGTATTTT
abundance: few; d_gene: .; v_gene: TRBV12-1; j_gene: TRBJ2-7; CDR3aa: CASRIYEQYF; CDR3nt: TGTGCCAGCAGGATCTACGAGCAGTACTTC
abundance: .; d_gene: TRBD2; v_gene: TRBV5-1; j_gene: TRBJ2-5; CDR3aa: CASSFFGTRQETQYF; CDR3nt: TGCGCCAGCAGCTTTTTCGGGACTAGGCAAGAGACCCAGTACTTC
abundance: .; d_gene: TRBD1; v_gene: TRBV3-1; j_gene: TRBJ2-7; CDR3aa: CASSHGTGAYEQYF; CDR3nt: TGTGCCAGCAGCCACGGGACAGGCGCATACGAGCAGTACTTC
abundance: .; d_gene: .; v_gene: TRBV5-1; j_gene: TRBJ2-7; CDR3aa: CASSLTSQDYEQYF; CDR3nt: TGCGCCAGCAGCTTGACTAGCCAGGACTACGAGCAGTACTTC
abundance: .; d_gene: .; v_gene: TRBV5-1; j_gene: TRBJ2-2; CDR3aa: CASRLGVGELFF; CDR3nt: TGCGCCAGCAGGTTGGGTGTCGGGGAGCTGTTTTTT
abundance: .; d_gene: .; v_gene: TRBV6-5; j_gene: TRBJ1-3; CDR3aa: CASSLGLQATGNTIYF; CDR3nt: TGTGCCAGCAGTTTAGGATTGCAGGCTACTGGAAACACCATATATTTT
abundance: few; d_gene: TRBD1; v_gene: TRBV10-3; j_gene: TRBJ2-3; CDR3aa: CAISGDRQGRTDTQYF; CDR3nt: TGTGCCATCAGTGGCGATAGACAGGGGCGCACAGATACGCAGTATTTT
abundance: .; d_gene: .; v_gene: TRBV6-1; j_gene: TRBJ2-1; CDR3aa: CASTPSGGYNEQFF; CDR3nt: TGTGCCAGCACACCTTCCGGCGGCTACAATGAGCAGTTCTTC
abundance: .; d_gene: TRBD1; v_gene: TRBV12-3/TRBV12-4; j_gene: TRBJ1-5; CDR3aa: CASSFNQRGPAPQHF; CDR3nt: TGTGCCAGCAGTTTCAACCAGAGGGGGCCTGCGCCCCAGCATTTT
abundance: .; d_gene: .; v_gene: TRBV5-1; j_gene: TRBJ1-1; CDR3aa: CASSLAGAGSRAFF; CDR3nt: TGCGCCAGCAGCTTGGCAGGGGCAGGGTCTCGAGCTTTCTTT
abundance: few; d_gene: TRBD1; v_gene: TRBV10-3; j_gene: TRBJ1-2; CDR3aa: CASGTGGSRGYTF; CDR3nt: TGTGCCAGCGGGACAGGGGGGTCCCGTGGCTACACCTTC
abundance: few; d_gene: TRBD1; v_gene: TRBV7-9; j_gene: TRBJ2-3; CDR3aa: CASRDRGEDTQYF; CDR3nt: TGTGCCAGCAGGGACAGGGGGGAAGATACGCAGTATTTT
abundance: few; d_gene: TRBD1; v_gene: TRBV5-1; j_gene: TRBJ1-2; CDR3aa: CASSLAGTGEEGYTF; CDR3nt: TGCGCCAGCAGCTTGGCGGGGACAGGGGAAGAGGGCTACACCTTC
abundance: few; d_gene: .; v_gene: TRBV7-2; j_gene: TRBJ2-3; CDR3aa: CASSLGGGSGTQYF; CDR3nt: TGTGCCAGCAGCTTAGGAGGGGGGTCAGGGACGCAGTATTTT
abundance: .; d_gene: .; v_gene: TRBV30; j_gene: TRBJ2-5; CDR3aa: CAWNSGQVQETQYF; CDR3nt: TGTGCCTGGAATTCTGGGCAGGTCCAAGAGACCCAGTACTTC
abundance: .; d_gene: .; v_gene: TRBV5-1; j_gene: TRBJ2-3; CDR3aa: CASSLGQRGDTQYF; CDR3nt: TGCGCCAGCAGCTTAGGACAGAGGGGAGATACGCAGTATTTT
abundance: few; d_gene: TRBD2; v_gene: TRBV4-1; j_gene: TRBJ2-1; CDR3aa: CASSRITSGVVVGEQFF; CDR3nt: TGCGCCAGCAGCCGAATAACTAGCGGGGTAGTGGTGGGTGAGCAGTTCTTC
abundance: few; d_gene: TRBD2; v_gene: TRBV11-2; j_gene: TRBJ2-7; CDR3aa: CASGSSGGEQYF; CDR3nt: TGTGCCAGCGGATCTAGCGGAGGGGAGCAGTACTTC
abundance: few; d_gene: TRBD2; v_gene: TRBV12-3/TRBV12-4; j_gene: TRBJ2-1; CDR3aa: CASRASLANNEQFF; CDR3nt: TGTGCCAGCAGGGCTTCACTAGCGAACAATGAGCAGTTCTTC
abundance: .; d_gene: TRBD2; v_gene: TRBV6-1; j_gene: TRBJ2-7; CDR3aa: CASSRGLGGRPYEQYF; CDR3nt: TGTGCCAGCAGCCGGGGCTTGGGCGGGAGGCCGTACGAGCAGTACTTC
abundance: many; d_gene: TRBD1; v_gene: TRBV6-5; j_gene: TRBJ1-3; CDR3aa: CASSYQGQGNFRGNTIYF; CDR3nt: TGTGCCAGCAGTTACCAGGGACAGGGAAATTTCCGTGGAAACACCATATATTTT
abundance: few; d_gene: .; v_gene: TRBV7-9; j_gene: TRBJ1-1; CDR3aa: CASSRIANTEAFF; CDR3nt: TGTGCCAGCAGCCGTATCGCGAACACTGAAGCTTTCTTT
abundance: .; d_gene: .; v_gene: TRBV20-1; j_gene: TRBJ2-1; CDR3aa: CSARRLENGEQFF; CDR3nt: TGCAGTGCTAGGAGACTTGAAAATGGCGAGCAGTTCTTC
abundance: .; d_gene: TRBD2; v_gene: TRBV2; j_gene: TRBJ2-5; CDR3aa: CARQGLAQETQYF; CDR3nt: TGTGCCAGACAAGGACTAGCCCAAGAGACCCAGTACTTC
abundance: few; d_gene: .; v_gene: TRBV4-3; j_gene: TRBJ2-1; CDR3aa: CASSQVPRAGTSSYNEQFF; CDR3nt: TGCGCCAGCAGCCAAGTGCCACGCGCGGGGACGAGCTCCTACAATGAGCAGTTCTTC
abundance: .; d_gene: .; v_gene: TRBV29-1; j_gene: TRBJ2-1; CDR3aa: CSVEEVGLLSQNEQFF; CDR3nt: TGCAGCGTTGAAGAGGTCGGCCTACTCTCCCAGAATGAGCAGTTCTTC
abundance: .; d_gene: .; v_gene: TRBV20-1; j_gene: TRBJ2-1; CDR3aa: CSALPYLAVNEQFF; CDR3nt: TGCAGTGCCCTCCCCTATCTTGCGGTCAATGAGCAGTTCTTC
abundance: once; d_gene: .; v_gene: TRBV5-5; j_gene: TRBJ2-2; CDR3aa: CAIGPGLNTGELFF; CDR3nt: TGTGCCATCGGCCCCGGGCTTAACACCGGGGAGCTGTTTTTT
abundance: .; d_gene: .; v_gene: TRBV5-8; j_gene: TRBJ1-2; CDR3aa: CASSRGTGLPGYTF; CDR3nt: TGTGCCAGCAGCCGAGGGACGGGTCTCCCGGGCTACACCTTC
abundance: once; d_gene: .; v_gene: TRBV5-4; j_gene: TRBJ2-7; CDR3aa: CASSPFGATPGGYEQYF; CDR3nt: TGTGCCAGCAGCCCCTTTGGGGCCACCCCCGGCGGATACGAGCAGTACTTC
abundance: .; d_gene: TRBD1; v_gene: TRBV4-3; j_gene: TRBJ2-1; CDR3aa: CASSQEVTGGAGNEQFF; CDR3nt: TGCGCCAGCAGCCAAGAGGTTACAGGGGGCGCAGGGAATGAGCAGTTCTTC
abundance: .; d_gene: .; v_gene: TRBV12-3/TRBV12-4; j_gene: TRBJ1-5; CDR3aa: CASSNRGGGDQPQHF; CDR3nt: TGTGCCAGCAGTAATAGAGGCGGGGGAGATCAGCCCCAGCATTTT
abundance: .; d_gene: .; v_gene: TRBV12-3/TRBV12-4; j_gene: TRBJ1-4; CDR3aa: CASSRTNEKLFF; CDR3nt: TGTGCCAGCAGCCGTACCAATGAAAAACTGTTTTTT
abundance: few; d_gene: TRBD1; v_gene: TRBV20-1; j_gene: TRBJ1-2; CDR3aa: CSARTTGGYGYTF; CDR3nt: TGCAGTGCTAGGACTACAGGGGGCTATGGCTACACCTTC
abundance: .; d_gene: .; v_gene: TRBV6-4; j_gene: TRBJ2-3; CDR3aa: CASSRGLDGWDTQYF; CDR3nt: TGTGCCAGCAGTCGCGGGCTAGATGGGTGGGATACGCAGTATTTT
abundance: few; d_gene: TRBD2; v_gene: TRBV27; j_gene: TRBJ2-5; CDR3aa: CASSRSLAGGLETQYF; CDR3nt: TGTGCCAGCAGTCGCTCCTTAGCGGGGGGGCTAGAGACCCAGTACTTC
abundance: .; d_gene: .; v_gene: TRBV18; j_gene: TRBJ2-2; CDR3aa: CASSPRQRTGELFF; CDR3nt: TGTGCCAGCTCACCGCGACAACGTACCGGGGAGCTGTTTTTT
abundance: few; d_gene: TRBD2; v_gene: TRBV5-1; j_gene: TRBJ2-3; CDR3aa: CASSLEWTSGTGDTQYF; CDR3nt: TGCGCCAGCAGCTTGGAGTGGACTAGCGGGACGGGAGATACGCAGTATTTT
abundance: .; d_gene: .; v_gene: TRBV6-2/TRBV6-3; j_gene: TRBJ1-2; CDR3aa: CASVDRRYGYTF; CDR3nt: TGTGCCAGCGTGGACAGACGATATGGCTACACCTTC
abundance: few; d_gene: TRBD2; v_gene: TRBV6-5; j_gene: TRBJ2-3; CDR3aa: CASSSFVSGGTDTQYF; CDR3nt: TGTGCCAGCAGTTCCTTCGTCAGCGGGGGAACAGATACGCAGTATTTT
abundance: few; d_gene: .; v_gene: TRBV5-4; j_gene: TRBJ2-2; CDR3aa: CASSLGDAAGELFF; CDR3nt: TGTGCCAGCAGCTTGGGGGATGCGGCCGGGGAGCTGTTTTTT
abundance: .; d_gene: TRBD1; v_gene: TRBV5-1; j_gene: TRBJ2-5; CDR3aa: CASSLRTGADETQYF; CDR3nt: TGCGCCAGCAGCCTCCGGACAGGGGCCGATGAGACCCAGTACTTC
abundance: .; d_gene: TRBD2; v_gene: TRBV12-3/TRBV12-4; j_gene: TRBJ2-1; CDR3aa: CASSSPRTSGDEQFF; CDR3nt: TGTGCCAGCAGTTCCCCCCGGACTAGCGGCGATGAGCAGTTCTTC
abundance: few; d_gene: .; v_gene: TRBV4-1; j_gene: TRBJ1-2; CDR3aa: CASSHGGKSPGYTF; CDR3nt: TGCGCCAGCAGCCATGGGGGAAAGAGTCCGGGCTACACCTTC